Each of the 25 T cell receptor beta chains below was sequenced from the same sample in a study of T cells in Graves' hyperthyroidism and ophthalmopathy (dated by TCRdb to the late 2010s). The method was multiplex PCR. The instrument was an Illumina HiSeq 2000. TCR beta CDR3 regions were amplified from RNA transcripts. The TCR CDR3 was subjected to a first round of RT-PCR using the HTBI primer set and the Qiagen OneStep RT-PCR kit. Using fastp at Q25 and MiXCR, TCRdb reprocessed the public reads and kept productive beta chains. Rows with one shared CDR3 protein collapse into an entry with the most common genes and DNA. For this sample there are about 690,000 distinct CDR3 sequences; around a sixth appear just once. The ten most abundant clones make up 15% of the sample. The sequenced sample consisted of blood. Every receptor here comes from a man aged 50 or older with Graves' hyperthyroidism.

This clonotype was seen repeatedly, ten times or more. The V call is TRBV27, the J call TRBJ1-5; a weak D match, TRBD1 (5 bases). The CDR3 is 17 residues long. V gave up 1 base and J gave up 1 base, with 14 bases separating them. Germline V lookup: CDR1 MNHEY, CDR2 SMNVEV (reference sequence). The CDR3 sequence: CASSLYVNRGSNQPQHF. The CDR3 DNA reads as TGTGCCAGCAGTTTATACGTCAACCGGGGCAGCAATCAGCCCCAGCATTTT.

This chain links TRBV6-7 with TRBJ1-1; D is possibly TRBD1 (6 bases). TRBV6-7 is annotated as an ORF whose role is uncertain. This CDR3 contains 16 residues. V dropped 8 bases and J dropped 1 base, with 20 bases sitting between them. Here the CDR3 DNA reads TGTGCCAGCCCTACCCCGTCCGGGACACCGAACACTGAAGCTTTCTTT. This translates into CASPTPSGTPNTEAFF.

This clonotype turned up a few times. This rearrangement joins TRBV12-3 or TRBV12-4 to TRBJ2-2, with 12 bases fitting TRBD1. V shed 7 bases, J shed 7 bases, and the junction held 4 bases outside the gene matches. The CDR3 has 14 residues. The CDR3 DNA follows: TGTGCCAGCAAAGGGACAGGGGGCGTCGGGGAGCTGTTTTTT. Its protein product is CASKGTGGVGELFF.

The rearrangement joins TRBV7-2 to TRBJ2-1, with TRBD2 matching over 9 bases. CDR3 size: 14 residues. Germline CDR1 and CDR2: SGHTA and FQGNSA. Trimming removed 1 base from V and 9 bases from J; junction bases left unmatched: 4. The chain's CDR3 is CASSLVAGGSEQFF. The CDR3 region has the DNA TGTGCCAGCAGCTTAGTCGCGGGAGGGAGTGAGCAGTTCTTC. Full variable domain (missing parts from reference TRBV7-2 and TRBJ2-1): GAGVSQSPSNKVTEKGKDVELRCDPISGHTALYWYRQSLGQGLEFLIYFQGNSAPDKSGLPSDRFSAERTGGSVSTLTIQRTQQEDSAVYLCASSLVAGGSEQFFGPGTRLTVL.

Many counts were recorded for this clonotype. This chain links TRBV3-1 with TRBJ1-1; D remains unclear. The CDR3 length is 15 residues. From germline, CDR1 is LGHDT and CDR2 YNNKEL (reference sequence). V was cut by 0 bases and J by 1 base, with 9 bases left in between. CDR3 sequence reads: CASSQDSAPNTEAFF. The CDR3, as DNA: TGTGCCAGCAGCCAAGATTCAGCCCCGAACACTGAAGCTTTCTTT.

This clonotype has more than one count but fewer than ten. A clone one base away is much larger, so this may be a read error. CDR3 coding DNA: TGTGCCAGCAGTTTCGGGACAGGGCTTTATGGCAACACCTTC. This sequence encodes CASSFGTGLYGNTF. The genes are TRBV27 and TRBJ1-2, with 9 bases fitting TRBD1. This CDR3 has 14 amino acids. The germline CDR1 and CDR2 sequences are MNHEY and SMNVEV (reference sequence).

There are many counts of this clonotype. The V and J genes are TRBV12-3 or TRBV12-4 and TRBJ2-5, with D hard to call. V was shortened by 6 bases and J by 2 bases, with 10 bases between the two germline ends. CDR3 size: 13 residues. The CDR3 sequence is CASSQGRQETQYF. The CDR3 nucleotides are TGTGCCAGCAGCCAAGGACGGCAAGAGACCCAGTACTTC.

The table lists this clonotype with a few counts. This sequence joins TRBV5-1 and TRBJ2-3; perhaps TRBD2 as D (6 bases). Between the trimmed V and J ends, which lost 5 bases and 2 bases, there was a span of 15 bases. CDR1 is SGHRS, CDR2 YFSETQ, per germline. There are 15 residues in the CDR3. The CDR3 coding sequence is TGCGCCAGCAGACCCCCGGGACTTAACACAGATACGCAGTATTTT. Its translation is CASRPPGLNTDTQYF.

This clonotype was recorded at least ten times. The V gene is TRBV2, the J gene TRBJ1-4; TRBD1 might be the D (6 bases). Trimming stripped 4 bases from V and 2 bases from J, with 11 bases between. The CDR3 totals 15 residues. Germline loops: CDR1 SNHLY, CDR2 FYNNEI. CDR3 amino acids: CASSVQGTTNEKLFF. The CDR3 nucleotides are TGTGCCAGCAGTGTCCAGGGGACGACTAATGAAAAACTGTTTTTT.

This clonotype was observed many times. This CDR3 is CASSPNPHGPVTFF. Here the CDR3 DNA reads TGTGCCAGCAGTCCCAACCCACACGGACCTGTCACGTTTTTT. This sequence joins TRBV12-3 or TRBV12-4 and TRBJ1-4; no reliable D call. The CDR3 is 14 amino acids. Trimming removed 5 bases from V and 16 bases from J, with 23 bases in between.

The chain is built from TRBV20-1 and TRBJ2-7; D is perhaps TRBD1 (5 bases). Germline V gene sequence: CDR1 DFQATT, CDR2 SNEGSKA (reference sequence). The V and J ends lost 2 bases and 2 bases respectively, with 13 bases between them. The CDR3 extends over 14 amino acids. The CDR3 coding sequence is TGCAGTGCTAGAATGTCACAGGTCCCCTACGAGCAGTACTTC. This codes for CSARMSQVPYEQYF.

This sequence joins TRBV5-4 and TRBJ2-7; 13 nucleotides line up with TRBD2. The trim removed 4 bases at V and 5 bases at J, leaving 6 bases unmatched. Per the germline V gene, CDR1 is SGHNT and CDR2 is YYREEE (reference sequence). The CDR3 runs 15 residues. The DNA of the CDR3 is TGTGCCAGCAGCCTCTGGACTAGCGGGGGCAACGAGCAGTACTTC. Translation gives CASSLWTSGGNEQYF. The full variable domain, rest sourced from reference TRBV5-4 and TRBJ2-7, is ETGVTQSPTHLIKTRGQQVTLRCSSQSGHNTVSWYQQALGQGPQFIFQYYREEENGRGNFPPRFSGLQFPNYSSELNVNALELDDSALYLCASSLWTSGGNEQYFGPGTRLTVT.

Ten or more counts support this clonotype. The chain joins TRBV11-2 to TRBJ2-5; a possible D gene is TRBD2 (5 bases). Trimming pared 9 bases from V and 4 bases from J, leaving 12 bases between. This CDR3 comprises 12 residues. Germline assignment: CDR1 SGHAT and CDR2 FQNNGV. CDR3 nucleotides: TGTGCCAGTAGGCTAGAGGGAGAGACCCAGTACTTC. Residues: CASRLEGETQYF.

This clonotype was observed many times. V usage is TRBV10-3 and J usage is TRBJ2-5, with D possibly matching TRBD2 (5 bases). The CDR3 extends over 15 amino acids. V dropped 0 bases and J dropped 0 bases, with 8 bases sitting between them. Germline loops: CDR1 ENHRY, CDR2 SYGVKD. CDR3 nucleotides: TGTGCCATCAGTGAGTCGACCGGGGACCAAGAGACCCAGTACTTC. Protein sequence: CAISESTGDQETQYF.

This clonotype was detected many times. The chain has TRBV28 and TRBJ1-6; 8 bases are shared with TRBD1. Per the germline V gene, CDR1 is MDHEN and CDR2 is SYDVKM. The J segment lost 6 bases and the V segment lost 7 bases, leaving 11 bases of the junction unmatched. CDR3 size: 16 residues. The CDR3 DNA follows: TGTGCCAGCAACGCAGGGGGCGCCAGGGGTAATTCACCCCTCCACTTT. Translation gives CASNAGGARGNSPLHF.

This clonotype came up many times. The genes are TRBV20-1 and TRBJ1-6; no definite D call. In germline, CDR1 is DFQATT, CDR2 SNEGSKA (reference sequence). V lost 0 bases to trimming and J lost 6 bases, with 9 bases between them. CDR3 length equals 14 residues. CDR3 in DNA: TGCAGTGCTAGAGAGGGCATCCCTAATTCACCCCTCCACTTT. Translating gives CSAREGIPNSPLHF.

This clonotype was counted many times. DNA of the CDR3: TGCAGTGCCGACGTTACGGGGCTGGCTAATGAAAAACTGTTTTTT. It codes for CSADVTGLANEKLFF. The chain joins TRBV20-1 to TRBJ1-4; D is possibly TRBD1 (5 bases). The CDR3 consists of 15 residues. V was shortened by 6 bases and J by 3 bases, with 17 bases between the two germline ends. CDR1 and CDR2 from the germline V gene are DFQATT and SNEGSKA (reference sequence).

The rearrangement uses TRBV20-1 and TRBJ2-7; TRBD2 matches 10 bases. V dropped 6 bases and J dropped 6; count of bases not matched to a gene: 11. Germline loops: CDR1 DFQATT, CDR2 SNEGSKA (reference sequence). The CDR3 spans 14 residues. The CDR3 is CSARSGRAASEQYF. The CDR3 DNA reads as TGCAGTGCAAGGAGCGGGAGGGCCGCCTCCGAGCAGTACTTC.

The chain has TRBV7-6 and TRBJ2-2, with TRBD2 as a possible D gene (5 bases). V lost 2 bases, J lost 1 base, and 14 bases lay in between. The CDR3 sequence is 17 residues long. Germline CDR1 reads SGHVS; CDR2 reads FNYEAQ. DNA of the CDR3: TGTGCCAGCAGCTTAAGTTCTAGCAGTGTGAACACCGGGGAGCTGTTTTTT. Its protein is CASSLSSSSVNTGELFF.

The J gene is TRBJ2-5, the V gene TRBV12-3 or TRBV12-4; no definite D call. V was shortened by 2 bases and J by 4 bases, with 11 bases between the two germline ends. The CDR3 extends over 14 amino acids. The CDR3 DNA is TGTGCCAGCAGTTTATTCCGAGATTCAGAGACCCAGTACTTC. This gives the protein CASSLFRDSETQYF.

The chain combines TRBV2 with TRBJ2-7; 14 bases agree with TRBD2. Germline loops: CDR1 SNHLY, CDR2 FYNNEI. The V segment lost 4 bases and the J segment 7 bases; nucleotides outside the gene matches: 3. The CDR3 runs 14 residues. The CDR3 nucleotides are TGTGCCAGCAGTGGACTAGCGGGAGGGCCTGAGCAGTACTTC. It translates to CASSGLAGGPEQYF.

This clonotype was counted only a few times. The junction departs from the called germline gene at one end, perhaps through a read error. This chain joins TRBV27 and TRBJ1-5, with 9 bases identical to TRBD1. The germline gives CDR1 MNHEY, CDR2 SMNVEV (reference sequence). The CDR3 covers 14 residues. The CDR3 region has the DNA TGTGCCACCAGGGGGACAGGGAGCAATCAGCCCCAGCACTTT. Its translation: CATRGTGSNQPQHF.

The rearrangement joins TRBV5-1 to TRBJ2-4, with 7 bases aligning to TRBD1. CDR3 size: 13 residues. Per the germline V gene, CDR1 is SGHRS and CDR2 is YFSETQ. The V gene end was trimmed by 4 bases and the J gene end by 7 bases; junction bases not matched to a gene: 5. The CDR3 DNA sequence: TGCGCCAGCAGCGCACAGGGGTTGAACATTCAGTACTTC. It translates to CASSAQGLNIQYF. The full variable domain, with the rest looked up from reference TRBV5-1 and TRBJ2-4, is KAGVTQTPRYLIKTRGQQVTLSCSPISGHRSVSWYQQTPGQGLQFLFEYFSETQRNKGNFPGRFSGRQFSNSRSEMNVSTLELGDSALYLCASSAQGLNIQYFGAGTRLSVL.

This clonotype was counted a few times. The chain uses TRBV20-1 and TRBJ1-2; D is undetermined. CDR3 size: 16 residues. Trimming removed 6 bases at V and 1 base at J, with 21 bases between. The germline gives CDR1 DFQATT, CDR2 SNEGSKA (reference sequence). This chain's CDR3 is CSAQWVSFSYNYGYTF. CDR3 in DNA: TGCAGTGCCCAATGGGTCAGTTTCTCATATAACTATGGCTACACCTTC.

This clonotype appeared a few times. V gene TRBV28 combines with J gene TRBJ2-2; TRBD2 might be the D (6 bases). V was cut by 6 bases and J by 1 base, with 18 bases left in between. CDR3 size: 17 residues. Germline CDR1 is MDHEN and CDR2 is SYDVKM. The CDR3 DNA sequence: TGTGCCAGCAGGGGAACCCCAGGGACTGAGAACACCGGGGAGCTGTTTTTT. Amino acid sequence: CASRGTPGTENTGELFF.